Presented here are 17 T cell receptor beta chains from one specimen sequenced in a study of Ad26.COV2.S vaccination and SARS-CoV-2 variants. Treatment specified: 19 received Ad26.COV2.S at low or high dose, single or two shots; 5 received placebo; per-sample allocation not given. On day 63 after the first injection, vaccine and placebo recipients gave samples. TCRdb's copy holds only in-frame clones and misses some; the assay was immunoSEQ multiplex PCR. The repertoire has about 680,000 clones, more than 70% of them found once; the top ten carry over 1.3%. The sequencing used peripheral blood, collected in a trial of Ad26.COV2.S vaccine versus placebo. The receptors derive from a person aged 18-65 years who received the Ad26.COV2.S COVID-19 vaccine or a placebo.

This clone was observed once. The chain couples TRBV6-1 to TRBJ1-2; D gene uncertain. V was trimmed by 3 bases and J by 5 bases, leaving 10 bases between them. CDR1 is MNHNS, CDR2 SASEGT, per germline. This CDR3 spans 13 amino acids. CDR3 in amino acids: CASSEVGRYGYTF. In DNA, the CDR3 is TGTGCCAGCAGTGAGGTCGGAAGGTATGGCTACACCTTC.

There are a few counts of this clone. V gene TRBV29-1 combines with J gene TRBJ2-1; no reliable D call. CDR3 length equals 11 residues. Per the germline V gene, CDR1 is SQVTM and CDR2 is ANQGSEA. V was clipped by 0 bases and J by 10 bases, with 7 bases between them. This CDR3 reads CSVEEGIEQFF. As DNA, the CDR3 is TGCAGCGTTGAAGAGGGGATCGAGCAGTTCTTC.

In its sample, this clone was seen once. CDR3 nucleotides: TGTGCCACCAGTGAAAGTTCAGCCCAAGAGACCCAGTACTTC. It codes for CATSESSAQETQYF. The V gene is TRBV24-1, the J gene TRBJ2-5, with D uncertain. This CDR3 region has 14 residues. Germline V gene sequence: CDR1 KGHDR, CDR2 SFDVKD. The germline V and J ends were trimmed by 4 bases and 1 base, with 9 bases remaining between them.

The V and J genes are TRBV6-6 and TRBJ2-7; D is ambiguous. V dropped 7 bases and J dropped 0 bases, with 7 bases sitting between them. CDR1 and CDR2 from the germline V gene are MNHNY and SVGAGI (reference sequence). This CDR3 is 12 amino acids long. The CDR3 DNA reads as TGTGCCAGCACCGCGACCTCCTACGAGCAGTACTTC. The encoded protein is CASTATSYEQYF.

This clone was seen just once. The V and J genes are TRBV4-3 and TRBJ2-1, with D unresolved. CDR1 LGHNA and CDR2 YSLEER come from the germline V gene. Between the trimmed V and J ends, which lost 1 base and 4 bases, there was a span of 8 bases. The CDR3 spans 14 residues. The CDR3 region is CASSQGMTYNEQFF. Here the CDR3 DNA reads TGCGCCAGCAGCCAAGGGATGACTTACAATGAGCAGTTCTTC.

V is TRBV9 and J is TRBJ1-6, with unresolved D. Germline V gene sequence: CDR1 SGDLS, CDR2 YYNGEE. V lost 2 bases to trimming and J lost 13 bases, with 10 bases between them. The CDR3 contains 12 residues. As DNA, the CDR3 is TGTGCCAGCAGCGTTACGGGTGAGCCCCTCCACTTT. Its protein is CASSVTGEPLHF.

The chain links TRBV9 to TRBJ1-1; 8 nucleotides line up with TRBD1. V trimming: 3 bases; J trimming: 2 bases; junction bases outside the gene matches: 6. CDR3 length: 15 amino acids. Germline values: CDR1 SGDLS, CDR2 YYNGEE. The CDR3 loop is CASSGGTGGNTEAFF. The DNA for the CDR3 is TGTGCCAGCAGCGGGGGAACAGGGGGTAACACTGAAGCTTTCTTT. Using reference TRBV9 and TRBJ1-1 for the parts outside the CDR3, the full variable domain is DSGVTQTPKHLITATGQRVTLRCSPRSGDLSVYWYQQSLDQGLQFLIQYYNGEERAKGNILERFSAQQFPDLHSELNLSSLELGDSALYFCASSGGTGGNTEAFFGQGTRLTVV.

The chain links TRBV18 to TRBJ1-4; D remains ambiguous. This CDR3 has 13 amino acids. Germline loops: CDR1 KGHSH, CDR2 LQKENI. The V end was cut by 6 bases, the J end by 10 bases, with 15 bases between. The CDR3, as DNA: TGTGCCAGCTCTTCCGACCTGCGGGGAAAACTGTTTTTT. Translating it yields CASSSDLRGKLFF.

This rearrangement joins TRBV7-8 to TRBJ2-6; D is unclear. The germline V gene encodes CDR1 SGHVS and CDR2 FQNEAQ. There are 14 residues in the CDR3. V was trimmed by 3 bases and J by 0 bases, leaving 3 bases between them. The CDR3, as DNA: TGTGCCAGCAGCTTGGGCTCTGGGGCCAACGTCCTGACTTTC. Translated: CASSLGSGANVLTF.

J is TRBJ1-1 and V is TRBV2; D is unclear. The V gene lost 6 bases and the J gene lost 6 bases, with 8 bases spanning the gap. This CDR3 is 11 amino acids long. In germline, CDR1 is SNHLY, CDR2 FYNNEI. The CDR3 loop reads CASSPQAEAFF. The CDR3 bases are TGTGCCAGCAGCCCCCAGGCTGAAGCTTTCTTT.

This clone has a handful of counts. The V and J genes are TRBV27 and TRBJ1-1, with no clear D. The CDR3 length is 13 residues. Trimming took off 4 bases at V and 1 base at J, with 7 bases between the two ends. Germline-derived CDR1 and CDR2 are MNHEY and SMNVEV (reference sequence). CDR3 DNA sequence: TGTGCCAGCAGTTATACAGCGAACACTGAAGCTTTCTTT. Encoded protein: CASSYTANTEAFF.

As for this clone: Additional DNA sequences in this sample encode the identical CDR3. The chain recombines TRBV19 with TRBJ2-7, with D unclear. Germline CDR1 is LNHDA and CDR2 is SQIVND (reference sequence). Between the trimmed V and J ends, which lost 3 bases and 2 bases, there was a span of 5 bases. This CDR3 contains 12 residues. CDR3 coding DNA: TGTGCCAGTAGTATCGGCACCTACGAGCAGTACTTC. This translates into CASSIGTYEQYF. Full variable domain (remainder filled in from reference TRBV19 and TRBJ2-7): DGGITQSPKYLFRKEGQNVTLSCEQNLNHDAMYWYRQDPGQGLRLIYYSQIVNDFQKGDIAEGYSVSREKKESFPLTVTSAQKNPTAFYLCASSIGTYEQYFGPGTRLTVT.

The CDR3, as DNA: TGTGCCAGCAGTTATGGTAGCGGGCTCTACGAGCAGTACTTC. This gives the protein CASSYGSGLYEQYF. This chain connects TRBV6-5 to TRBJ2-7, with TRBD2 matching over 7 bases. The CDR3 spans 14 residues. V was clipped by 3 bases and J by 3 bases; unmatched bases: 5. From germline, CDR1 is MNHEY and CDR2 SVGAGI.

The count of this clone is one. The chain employs TRBV30 and TRBJ2-5, with 8 bases fitting TRBD2. CDR3 size: 16 residues. Germline CDR1 reads GTSNPN; CDR2 reads SVGIG (reference sequence). The junction had 8 bases not matched to a gene; V was cut back by 2 bases and J by 0 bases. This CDR3 is CAWSRGASGYQETQYF. CDR3 sequence (DNA): TGTGCCTGGAGTCGAGGCGCTAGCGGGTACCAAGAGACCCAGTACTTC.

This chain connects TRBV13 to TRBJ2-2; 11 positions match TRBD2. The junction had 5 bases not matched to a gene; V was cut back by 1 base and J by 4 bases. Germline lookup yields CDR1 PRHDT and CDR2 FYEKMQ (reference sequence). The CDR3 spans 17 residues. The CDR3, as DNA: TGTGCCAGCAGCTTAGCTTTTCTAGCGGGAGGCACCGGGGAGCTGTTTTTT. It yields the protein CASSLAFLAGGTGELFF. Full variable domain (outside the CDR3, taken from reference TRBV13 and TRBJ2-2): AAGVIQSPRHLIKEKRETATLKCYPIPRHDTVYWYQQGPGQDPQFLISFYEKMQSDKGSIPDRFSAQQFSDYHSELNMSSLELGDSALYFCASSLAFLAGGTGELFFGEGSRLTVL.

The CDR3 DNA reads as TGTGCCAGCAGCCTTACGGATGGCCGTGGTGAAAAACTGTTTTTT. Its protein product is CASSLTDGRGEKLFF. This chain links TRBV11-2 with TRBJ1-4; D gene unclear. The CDR3 is 15 amino acids. Trimming removed 5 bases from V and 7 bases from J, with 17 bases in between. The germline V gene encodes CDR1 SGHAT and CDR2 FQNNGV.

The chain carries TRBV30 and TRBJ2-7; the D gene is possibly TRBD1 (5 bases). Per germline, CDR1 GTSNPN and CDR2 SVGIG (reference sequence). This CDR3 contains 11 residues. V was trimmed by 4 bases and J by 7 bases, leaving 11 bases between them. The CDR3 sequence is CAWKGPGEQYF. The CDR3 DNA reads as TGTGCCTGGAAGGGGCCTGGGGAGCAGTACTTC.